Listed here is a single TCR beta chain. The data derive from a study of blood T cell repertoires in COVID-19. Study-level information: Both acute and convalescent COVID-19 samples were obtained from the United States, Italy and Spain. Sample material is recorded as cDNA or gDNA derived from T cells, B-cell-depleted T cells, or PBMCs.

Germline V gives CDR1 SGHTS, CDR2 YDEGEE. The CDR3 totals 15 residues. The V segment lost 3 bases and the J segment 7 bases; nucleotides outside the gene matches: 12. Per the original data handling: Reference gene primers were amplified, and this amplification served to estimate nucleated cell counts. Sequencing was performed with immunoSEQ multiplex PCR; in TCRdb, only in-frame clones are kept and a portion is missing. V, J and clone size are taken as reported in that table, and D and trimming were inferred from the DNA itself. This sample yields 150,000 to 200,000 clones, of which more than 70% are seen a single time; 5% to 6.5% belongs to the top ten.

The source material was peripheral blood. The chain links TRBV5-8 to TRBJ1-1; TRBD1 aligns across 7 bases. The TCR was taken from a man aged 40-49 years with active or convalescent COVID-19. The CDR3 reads CASSWGDRARGEAFF. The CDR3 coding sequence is TGTGCCAGCAGCTGGGGGGACAGAGCACGGGGTGAAGCTTTCTTT.